This paragraph covers one TCR beta chain sequence. Its antigen is undetermined. V lost 6 bases and J 8 bases, leaving 19 bases between the germline ends. This CDR3 has 14 residues. From germline, CDR1 is SQVTM and CDR2 ANQGSEA. These data are taken from a study of long-term antiretroviral therapy in people with HIV. No fewer than two post-ART and no fewer than one pre-ART PBMC samples existed for each donor. The assay used was immunoSEQ (version v3.0), run at survey level. The table came from immunoSEQ multiplex PCR; TCRdb's copy has only in-frame clones and leaves some out. The sample comprises roughly 37,000 clones, 80% of which are singletons, and about 5.8% rests with the top ten. Points from the study as a whole: Samples were collected from about 2003 to 2018 under possibly less effective ART regimens.

Source: unsorted PBMCs, taken 3.4 years after starting antiretroviral therapy. The source is a man in his thirties or forties with HIV. The rearrangement uses TRBV29-1 and TRBJ1-4, with D unresolved. CDR3 nucleotides: TGCAGCGTCGCCCAATTTGTTAGCCCGGAAAAACTGTTTTTT. The encoded protein is CSVAQFVSPEKLFF.